One sample yielded the 20 T cell receptor beta chains listed below, sequenced in a study of blood T cells in healthy people across ages. Alongside a J-beta primer mix, a sample-barcoded 5' primer served in a second PCR lasting roughly 7 to 11 cycles. TCRdb reprocessed the 5' RACE reads via MiXCR and lists one record per CDR3 protein. The repertoire holds approximately 1,700,000 distinct CDR3 sequences, about two fifths seen once, with around 23% in the top ten. Sequencing input: blood. The receptors here all came from a human donor in good health.

The chain uses TRBV29-1 and TRBJ1-2, with a weak D call TRBD1 (6 bases). CDR3 length: 13 amino acids. Germline values: CDR1 SQVTM, CDR2 ANQGSEA. Trimming took 3 bases from V and 2 from J, leaving 10 bases between them. CDR3: CSVEGAGNYGYTF. DNA for the CDR3: TGCAGCGTTGAGGGGGCTGGGAACTATGGCTACACCTTC.

The chain joins TRBV29-1 to TRBJ2-7; weak D call: TRBD2 (5 bases). The length of the CDR3 is 12 residues. Germline assignment: CDR1 SQVTM and CDR2 ANQGSEA. The ends were cut back, 4 bases at V and 6 bases at J, with 13 bases in the middle. Here the CDR3 reads CSVGDGESEQYF. In DNA form, the CDR3 reads TGCAGCGTTGGAGACGGGGAATCCGAGCAGTACTTC.

This clonotype has just a few counts. This chain uses TRBV3-1 with TRBJ2-4, with 7 bases that match TRBD1. The CDR3 contains 15 residues. Germline lookup yields CDR1 LGHDT and CDR2 YNNKEL (reference sequence). V shed 3 bases and J 4 bases; nucleotides not matched to a gene: 6. Here the CDR3 reads CASSQGEGAKNIQYF. The DNA for the CDR3 is TGTGCCAGCAGCCAGGGTGAGGGGGCTAAAAACATTCAGTACTTC.

The chain is built from TRBV5-1 and TRBJ2-1; D may be TRBD1 (8 bases). There are 13 residues in the CDR3. CDR1 is SGHRS and CDR2 is YFSETQ in the germline V gene. V gave up 3 bases and J gave up 8 bases, with 12 bases separating them. In nucleotides, the CDR3 is TGCGCCAGCAGCTGGACAGGGAGGGATGAGCAGTTCTTC. As protein: CASSWTGRDEQFF.

This clonotype occurred a few times. The rearrangement links TRBV20-1 to TRBJ1-1; a weak D match, TRBD1 (6 bases). Between the trimmed V and J ends, which lost 3 bases and 4 bases, there was a span of 12 bases. Germline assignment: CDR1 DFQATT and CDR2 SNEGSKA (reference sequence). The CDR3 runs 13 residues. The CDR3 loop is CSARDFRGTEAFF. CDR3 DNA sequence: TGCAGTGCTAGGGACTTCAGGGGCACTGAAGCTTTCTTT.

The chain recombines TRBV5-1 with TRBJ2-1; TRBD2 matches at 8 bases. Unmatched junction bases numbered 6, after V lost 4 bases and J lost 0 bases. Germline loops: CDR1 SGHRS, CDR2 YFSETQ. This CDR3 region has 16 residues. CDR3 protein: CASSIVSGSSYNEQFF. The DNA for the CDR3 is TGCGCCAGCAGCATCGTCAGCGGGAGCTCCTACAATGAGCAGTTCTTC. The entire variable domain, with the rest obtained from reference TRBV5-1 and TRBJ2-1, is as follows: KAGVTQTPRYLIKTRGQQVTLSCSPISGHRSVSWYQQTPGQGLQFLFEYFSETQRNKGNFPGRFSGRQFSNSRSEMNVSTLELGDSALYLCASSIVSGSSYNEQFFGPGTRLTVL.

This CDR3 reads CASSMGRDQPQHF. The CDR3 region has the DNA TGTGCCAGTAGTATGGGCAGGGATCAGCCCCAGCATTTT. The chain has TRBV19 and TRBJ1-5; D is possibly TRBD1 (5 bases). Germline loops: CDR1 LNHDA, CDR2 SQIVND (reference sequence). V lost 3 bases, J lost 5 bases, and 8 bases lay in between. The CDR3 spans 13 residues.

The chain recombines TRBV7-6 with TRBJ2-7; D unresolved. V was cut by 1 base and J by 3 bases, with 7 bases left in between. Germline V gene sequence: CDR1 SGHVS, CDR2 FNYEAQ. The CDR3 totals 13 residues. CDR3 loop: CASSLDFDYEQYF. The CDR3 DNA reads as TGTGCCAGCAGCTTAGATTTCGACTACGAGCAGTACTTC.

The rearrangement links TRBV10-3 to TRBJ2-5; 12 nucleotides align to TRBD1. The CDR3 is made up of 15 amino acids. Looked up from germline, CDR1 is ENHRY and CDR2 is SYGVKD. V was pared by 10 bases and J by 3 bases, with 9 bases of the junction left unmatched. In DNA form, the CDR3 reads TGTGCCACCCGGGACAGGGGGCGTTTAAAAGAGACCCAGTACTTC. This encodes CATRDRGRLKETQYF.

The V call is TRBV25-1, the J call TRBJ2-5; D unclear. Germline V gene sequence: CDR1 MGHDK, CDR2 SYGVNS. V was shortened by 0 bases and J by 4 bases, with 6 bases between the two germline ends. This CDR3 region has 13 residues. The CDR3 nucleotides are TGTGCCAGCAGTGAATATGGGTTAGAGACCCAGTACTTC. Protein product: CASSEYGLETQYF.

This clonotype was observed at least ten times. The chain uses TRBV5-1 and TRBJ2-1, with no clear D. The germline gives CDR1 SGHRS, CDR2 YFSETQ. V lost 4 bases, J lost 1 base, and 9 bases lay in between. CDR3 length: 14 amino acids. This CDR3 is CASSPDKSYNEQFF. CDR3 nucleotide sequence: TGCGCCAGCAGCCCAGATAAATCCTACAATGAGCAGTTCTTC. Using reference TRBV5-1 and TRBJ2-1 for the parts outside the CDR3, the full variable domain is KAGVTQTPRYLIKTRGQQVTLSCSPISGHRSVSWYQQTPGQGLQFLFEYFSETQRNKGNFPGRFSGRQFSNSRSEMNVSTLELGDSALYLCASSPDKSYNEQFFGPGTRLTVL.

This clonotype was observed a handful of times. The chain employs TRBV6-2 or TRBV6-3 and TRBJ2-7; D not resolved. V lost 7 bases, J lost 5 bases, and 9 bases lay in between. The CDR3 has 11 residues. In germline, CDR1 is MNHEY, CDR2 SVGEGT. In DNA form, the CDR3 reads TGTGCCAGCATCCTACCCCACGAGCAGTACTTC. Translation: CASILPHEQYF.

CDR3 protein: CAFRRDMNTGELFF. The CDR3 nucleotides are TGTGCCTTCCGAAGAGACATGAACACCGGGGAGCTGTTTTTT. This chain uses TRBV10-3 with TRBJ2-2; D call uncertain. This CDR3 contains 14 residues. Trimming took 11 bases from V and 1 from J, leaving 14 bases between them. CDR1 and CDR2 (germline): ENHRY, SYGVKD.

The chain recombines TRBV12-3 or TRBV12-4 with TRBJ1-2; D not certain. V shed 7 bases and J shed 7 bases, with 13 bases lying between them. The CDR3 runs to 12 residues. Here the CDR3 reads CASTSYLSGYTF. The CDR3, as DNA: TGTGCCAGCACCTCTTACCTATCTGGCTACACCTTC.

The rearrangement uses TRBV19 and TRBJ1-1; the D gene is possibly TRBD1 (5 bases). Germline V gene sequence: CDR1 LNHDA, CDR2 SQIVND (reference sequence). The CDR3 is made up of 13 amino acids. V was cut by 10 bases and J by 4 bases, with 16 bases left in between. DNA for the CDR3: TGTGCCACCAAAGACCGGGACGGCACTGAAGCTTTCTTT. Residues: CATKDRDGTEAFF.

This clonotype was counted ten times or more. The chain is built from TRBV10-3 and TRBJ2-1; a possible D gene is TRBD1 (5 bases). This CDR3 region has 16 residues. Germline V gives CDR1 ENHRY, CDR2 SYGVKD. Trimming stripped 0 bases from V and 3 bases from J, with 12 bases between. CDR3 DNA sequence: TGTGCCATCAGTGAGTCGGGTAGGGGCCTCTACAATGAGCAGTTCTTC. Translating gives CAISESGRGLYNEQFF.

There are a few counts of this clonotype. This sequence joins TRBV7-2 and TRBJ2-1, with a possible D match to TRBD2 (6 bases). CDR1 and CDR2 (germline): SGHTA, FQGNSA. CDR3 size: 14 residues. Trimming shortened V by 1 base and J by 10 bases, and 14 bases separated the two germline ends. CDR3 sequence reads: CASSLVTTAGEQFF. The CDR3 DNA reads TGTGCCAGCAGCTTAGTGACCACAGCGGGCGAGCAGTTCTTC.

This clonotype was observed a few times. The V and J genes are TRBV14 and TRBJ1-2; no definite D call. The CDR3 runs 14 residues. Trimming removed 2 bases from V and 4 bases from J, with 11 bases in between. CDR1 SGHDN and CDR2 FVKESK come from the germline V gene. The CDR3 loop reads CASSQQSLGYGYTF. The CDR3 nucleotides are TGTGCCAGCAGCCAACAGAGTCTTGGCTATGGCTACACCTTC.

The chain uses TRBV28 and TRBJ2-7, with 8 bases matching TRBD1. CDR1 is MDHEN and CDR2 is SYDVKM in the germline V gene. V shed 7 bases and J 0 bases; nucleotides not matched to a gene: 8. The CDR3 extends over 15 amino acids. The CDR3 coding sequence is TGTGCCAGCATCCCGACAGGGGCCCCCTCCTACGAGCAGTACTTC. This sequence encodes CASIPTGAPSYEQYF.

The rearrangement uses TRBV11-2 and TRBJ2-5; D is tentatively TRBD1 or TRBD2 (5 bases each). The germline V gene encodes CDR1 SGHAT and CDR2 FQNNGV. V was shortened by 5 bases and J by 3 bases, with 13 bases between the two germline ends. This CDR3 spans 14 amino acids. Here the CDR3 DNA reads TGTGCCAGCAGCCAAGGGACCGCGGAAGAGACCCAGTACTTC. Protein product: CASSQGTAEETQYF.